The T cell receptor (beta chain) under discussion was sequenced for a study of T cell repertoires in cytomegalovirus infection. Whole-study context: Newly reported HLA-C-restricted and thoroughly characterized HLA-B-restricted CMV epitopes were employed. Through public TCR beta signatures, both CMV infection and matching HLA type were indicated. Overall study results and limits: Cumulative frequency (of public TCR beta family members) identified carriers of CMV plus the relevant HLA.

Per the germline V gene, CDR1 is SGHKS and CDR2 is YYEKEE (reference sequence). This CDR3 region has 16 residues. V lost 0 bases and J 3 bases, leaving 13 bases between the germline ends. A remark on this clonotype: Its antigen is currently unknown.

TCRdb re-derived calls from the reads in MiXCR, one entry per CDR3 protein. The repertoire holds a few hundred thousand distinct CDR3 sequences, with nearly 35% as singletons. The chain links TRBV5-5 to TRBJ2-1; possibly TRBD2 for D (5 bases). This receptor was identified in a human donor in good health (CMV status not recorded). Some clones in this sample may be carry-over from other donors' samples. Here the sequenced sample was cultured PBMCs, taken from culture after CMV antigen stimulation. The CDR3 DNA reads as TGTGCCAGCAGCTTGGCATGGCTAGCAGACTACAATGAGCAGTTCTTC. Its protein product is CASSLAWLADYNEQFF.